The 10 T cell receptor beta chains below come from one sample, sequenced in a study of blood T cell repertoires in COVID-19. Generated by immunoSEQ multiplex PCR, the TCRdb table keeps only in-frame clones and is missing some. The sample consists of approximately 81,000 clones, more than 85% of them appearing once. The sample was PBMCs or T cells enriched from blood (not recorded which). The origin of the receptors is a woman aged 45-59 years with acute COVID-19.

This chain links TRBV5-1 with TRBJ2-7, with D possibly being TRBD1 (8 bases). Trimming took 4 bases from V and 5 from J, leaving 16 bases between them. The CDR3 consists of 14 residues. Germline-derived CDR1 and CDR2 are SGHRS and YFSETQ. The CDR3 DNA reads TGCGCCAGCAGCGCGGGGGACAGGCCTGACGAGCAGTACTTC. Encoded protein: CASSAGDRPDEQYF.

The chain recombines TRBV7-9 with TRBJ1-4; D is uncertain. The CDR3 covers 16 residues. The V end was cut by 5 bases, the J end by 5 bases, with 18 bases between. CDR1 is SEHNR, CDR2 FQNEAQ, per germline (reference sequence). The CDR3 reads CASSAPLQIGNEKLFF. CDR3 sequence (DNA): TGTGCCAGCAGCGCCCCCCTCCAGATCGGGAATGAAAAACTGTTTTTT.

The chain has TRBV24-1 and TRBJ2-1; perhaps TRBD2 as D (6 bases). V was trimmed by 6 bases and J by 0 bases, leaving 17 bases between them. CDR1 is KGHDR, CDR2 SFDVKD, per germline. The CDR3 sequence is 17 residues long. The CDR3 reads CATSTNGFSGSYNEQFF. In nucleotides, the CDR3 is TGTGCCACCAGTACTAACGGGTTTAGCGGCTCCTACAATGAGCAGTTCTTC.

V usage is TRBV15 and J usage is TRBJ2-5; D unclear. The CDR3 extends over 14 amino acids. V dropped 0 bases and J dropped 2 bases, with 7 bases sitting between them. Looked up from germline, CDR1 is LNHNV and CDR2 is YYDKDF (reference sequence). As DNA, the CDR3 is TGTGCCACCAGCAGAGATTGGCTTCAAGAGACCCAGTACTTC. It is translated as CATSRDWLQETQYF.

V usage is TRBV30 and J usage is TRBJ1-2; a weak D match, TRBD1 (6 bases). The CDR3 runs 13 residues. Trimming left V 7 bases short and J 4 bases short, with 16 bases between. Germline V CDR1 and CDR2: GTSNPN, SVGIG (reference sequence). CDR3 coding DNA: TGTGCCTTTAATACAGGGTTCCTCTATGGCTACACCTTC. It encodes CAFNTGFLYGYTF.

The chain is built from TRBV11-2 and TRBJ2-1, with 7 bases aligning to TRBD1. Trimming took 5 bases from V and 2 from J; bases not matched to a gene: 6. CDR3 length: 15 amino acids. Per germline, CDR1 SGHAT and CDR2 FQNNGV. CDR3 in amino acids: CASSRTQGAYNEQFF. As DNA, the CDR3 is TGTGCCAGCAGCCGTACCCAGGGGGCCTACAATGAGCAGTTCTTC.

The J gene is TRBJ1-1, the V gene TRBV4-3; D remains unclear. CDR3 size: 13 residues. Germline V gives CDR1 LGHNA, CDR2 YSLEER. With 2 bases removed from V and 1 base from J, the gap between germline ends came to 5 bases. The CDR3 bases are TGCGCCAGCAGCCAAATACAGAACACTGAAGCTTTCTTT. Its protein product is CASSQIQNTEAFF.

The chain joins TRBV6-1 to TRBJ2-1; 11 bases align to TRBD2. The CDR3 covers 20 residues. The germline CDR1 and CDR2 sequences are MNHNS and SASEGT. The trim removed 4 bases at V and 1 base at J, leaving 15 bases unmatched. The CDR3 DNA reads TGTGCCAGCAGTGGGACAGAAGGACTAGCGGGCTTCTCGTCCTACAATGAGCAGTTCTTC. It yields the protein CASSGTEGLAGFSSYNEQFF.

This rearrangement joins TRBV10-1 to TRBJ2-5; the D gene is possibly TRBD2 (5 bases). This CDR3 is 13 amino acids long. Per the germline V gene, CDR1 is WNHNN and CDR2 is SYGVQD (reference sequence). V was trimmed by 3 bases and J by 5 bases, leaving 10 bases between them. The CDR3 region is CASSEEGSETQYF. The CDR3 bases are TGCGCCAGCAGTGAAGAGGGTTCGGAGACCCAGTACTTC.

The J gene is TRBJ2-1, the V gene TRBV7-2, with 7 nucleotides matching TRBD2. The V gene end was trimmed by 6 bases and the J gene end by 1 base; junction bases not matched to a gene: 6. Germline loops: CDR1 SGHTA, CDR2 FQGNSA. The CDR3 loop spans 15 amino acids. The CDR3: CASSTGGTSYNEQFF. The DNA of the CDR3 is TGTGCCAGCAGTACGGGGGGAACTTCCTACAATGAGCAGTTCTTC.